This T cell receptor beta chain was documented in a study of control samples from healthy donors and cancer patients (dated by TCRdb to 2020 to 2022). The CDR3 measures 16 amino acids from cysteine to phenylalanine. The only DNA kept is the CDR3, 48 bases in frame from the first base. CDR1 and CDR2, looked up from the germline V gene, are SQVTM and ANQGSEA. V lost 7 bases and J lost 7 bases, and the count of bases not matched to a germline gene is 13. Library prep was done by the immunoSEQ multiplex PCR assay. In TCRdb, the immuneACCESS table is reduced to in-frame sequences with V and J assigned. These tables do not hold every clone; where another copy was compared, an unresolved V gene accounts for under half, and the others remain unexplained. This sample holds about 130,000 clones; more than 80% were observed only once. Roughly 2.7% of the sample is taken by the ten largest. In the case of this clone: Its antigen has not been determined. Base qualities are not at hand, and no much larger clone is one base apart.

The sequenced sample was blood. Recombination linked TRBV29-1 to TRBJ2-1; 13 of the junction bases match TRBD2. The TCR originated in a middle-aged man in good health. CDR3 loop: CSAESGLAGLGNEQFF. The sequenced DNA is TGCAGCGCCGAGTCGGGACTAGCGGGGCTCGGTAATGAGCAGTTCTTC.